This T cell receptor (beta chain) emerged from a study of CXCR3-negative and CXCR3-positive naive CD8 T cells. The authors prepared UMI-labeled TRB cDNA libraries by 5' RACE. No DNA is given; TCRdb re-called the 5' RACE reads and lists each CDR3 protein once. The table for this sample gives 55,000 to 70,000 distinct CDR3 sequences. This CDR3 spans 14 amino acids. CDR1 is SGHTA and CDR2 is FQGTGA in the germline V gene. Study observations and caveats: Similarly elevated diversity marked both naive subsets, with memory CD8+ cells showing far lower diversity. In CXCR3-positive naive cells, the TRB CDR3s were more hydrophobic than in CXCR3-negative naive cells.

Concerning this clonotype itself: Its antigen is not known.

The J gene is TRBJ2-3, the V gene TRBV7-3; lacking DNA, the TRBD2 call made by TCRdb goes unchecked. The clonotype comes from a human donor in good health. Some clones in this sample may be carry-over from other donors' samples. Sequencing used naive CXCR3+ CD8+ T cells from blood. Subset indicated: CD45RO-CCR7+CD27+CD95- naive CD8+ T cells expressing CXCR3 (TNR3+). CDR3: CASSPSGPRDTQYF.